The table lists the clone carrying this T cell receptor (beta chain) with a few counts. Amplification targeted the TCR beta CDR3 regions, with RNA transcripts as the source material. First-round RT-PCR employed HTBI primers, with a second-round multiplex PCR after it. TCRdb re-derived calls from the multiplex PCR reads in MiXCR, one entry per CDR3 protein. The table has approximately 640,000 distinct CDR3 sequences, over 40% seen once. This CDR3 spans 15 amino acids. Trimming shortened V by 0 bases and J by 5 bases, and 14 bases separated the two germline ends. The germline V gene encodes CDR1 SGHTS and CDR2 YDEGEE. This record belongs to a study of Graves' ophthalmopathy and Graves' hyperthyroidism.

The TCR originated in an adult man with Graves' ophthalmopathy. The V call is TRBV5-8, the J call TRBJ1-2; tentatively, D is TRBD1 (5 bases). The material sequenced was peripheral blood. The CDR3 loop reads CASSLAVGQNYGYTF. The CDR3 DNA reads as TGTGCCAGCAGCTTGGCCGTGGGGCAGAATTATGGCTACACCTTC. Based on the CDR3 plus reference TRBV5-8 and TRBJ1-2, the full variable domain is EAGVTQSPTHLIKTRGQQATLRCSPISGHTSVYWYQQALGLGLQFLLWYDEGEERNRGNFPPRFSGRQFPNYSSELNVNALELEDSALYLCASSLAVGQNYGYTFGSGTRLTVV.